These T cell receptor beta chains were read from a single sample in a study of cytomegalovirus exposure and HLA in healthy donors. Some clones are missing from TCRdb's copy, which holds only in-frame ones; the method was immunoSEQ multiplex PCR. The sample holds about 65,000 clones, 60% to 80% seen once. Sample: PBMCs. The receptors derive from a girl aged 5 to 17 in good health and CMV-seropositive. CDR3s include the opening cysteine and the closing phenylalanine or tryptophan. The D gene is left open where the match is weak. Clone size is given for some rows only: seen once, a few or many times, or a class if the clone is expanded.

abundance	len	v_gene	j_gene	d_gene	CDR3aa	CDR3nt
.	16	TRBV4-2	TRBJ2-5	TRBD1	CASSQEMRGLIETQYF	TGTGCCAGCAGCCAAGAAATGAGGGGGCTGATCGAGACCCAGTACTTC
.	13	TRBV29-1	TRBJ1-5	TRBD1	CSVGTGVNQPQHF	TGCAGCGTTGGGACAGGGGTTAATCAGCCCCAGCATTTT
.	17	TRBV7-9	TRBJ2-6	.	CASNHQRGNAGANVLTF	TGTGCCAGCAACCACCAGCGAGGGAACGCTGGGGCCAACGTCCTGACTTTC
.	13	TRBV7-8	TRBJ2-7	.	CASSPGQSYEQYF	TGTGCCAGCAGCCCCGGACAGAGCTACGAGCAGTACTTC
few	15	TRBV4-1	TRBJ2-7	.	CASSQVGRVPYEQYF	TGCGCCAGCAGCCAAGTTGGCAGGGTACCCTACGAGCAGTACTTC
.	15	TRBV29-1	TRBJ2-7	.	CSVEVIEAATYEQYF	TGCAGCGTTGAAGTGATAGAGGCAGCGACCTACGAGCAGTACTTC
.	14	TRBV5-1	TRBJ1-1	.	CASQGGDTNTEAFF	TGCGCCAGTCAAGGGGGGGATACGAACACTGAAGCTTTCTTT
.	15	TRBV7-9	TRBJ2-7	.	CASSMGGGSSYEQYF	TGTGCCAGCAGCATGGGAGGGGGTAGCTCCTACGAGCAGTACTTC
.	13	TRBV6-1	TRBJ1-5	.	CASSGAGERPQHF	TGTGCCAGCAGTGGGGCAGGGGAGAGGCCCCAGCATTTT
.	15	TRBV5-1	TRBJ2-1	TRBD2	CASSQSSGSHNEQFF	TGCGCCAGCAGCCAAAGTAGCGGGAGCCACAATGAGCAGTTCTTC
.	13	TRBV6-5	TRBJ2-7	.	CASSRDPGQEQYF	TGTGCCAGCAGCCGAGACCCAGGGCAGGAGCAGTACTTC